Following are 13 T cell receptor beta chains from one sample sequenced in a study of blood T cell repertoires in COVID-19. This table comes from immunoSEQ multiplex PCR, and its TCRdb copy is limited to in-frame clones, with some not included. The table records about 22,000 clones, around 91% of them present only once. The sequenced sample was peripheral blood. The receptors were sampled from a man between 65 and 85 years old with acute or convalescent COVID-19.

This clone was seen once. V is TRBV28 and J is TRBJ2-1, with no clear D. Germline loops: CDR1 MDHEN, CDR2 SYDVKM. The CDR3 is 11 amino acids. The V and J ends lost 3 bases and 8 bases respectively, with 5 bases between them. The CDR3 region is CASSFRHEQFF. CDR3 bases: TGTGCCAGCAGTTTCAGGCATGAGCAGTTCTTC.

J is TRBJ2-2 and V is TRBV21-1; the listed D gene, TRBD1, was not tested against the DNA. TRBV21-1 is an annotated pseudogene. CDR3 length equals 17 residues. The CDR3 is CASSTKTGQTNTGELFF. CDR3 coding DNA: TGTGCCAGCAGCACGAAAACCGGACAGACGAACACCGGGGAGCTGTTTTTT.

The rearrangement uses TRBV2 and TRBJ2-1; the match to TRBD2 covers 13 bases. The germline CDR1 and CDR2 sequences are SNHLY and FYNNEI. The CDR3 runs to 14 residues. J gave up 7 bases and V 7 bases, and 4 bases lay outside the gene matches. CDR3: CASIKLAGGNEQFF. The DNA for the CDR3 is TGTGCCAGCATAAAACTAGCGGGAGGGAATGAGCAGTTCTTC.

This chain joins TRBV10-3 and TRBJ1-1; 10 nucleotides match TRBD1. The CDR3 loop spans 17 amino acids. CDR1 is ENHRY, CDR2 SYGVKD, per germline. V dropped 3 bases and J dropped 1; count of bases not matched to a gene: 8. The CDR3 DNA follows: TGTGCCATCAGTGAAGTGGGACAGGGGTCGAAGAACACTGAAGCTTTCTTT. Amino acids: CAISEVGQGSKNTEAFF.

V usage is TRBV28 and J usage is TRBJ2-7, with TRBD2 identical over 10 bases. Germline CDR1 reads MDHEN; CDR2 reads SYDVKM. CDR3 length equals 16 residues. Trimming at V came to 5 bases and at J to 6 bases, leaving 13 bases not matched to a gene. The CDR3 region has the DNA TGTGCCAGCAGTGACCAGGGTCTAGCGGGAGTAATCGAGCAGTACTTC. It encodes CASSDQGLAGVIEQYF. Combining the CDR3 with reference TRBV28 and TRBJ2-7 gives the whole variable domain DVKVTQSSRYLVKRTGEKVFLECVQDMDHENMFWYRQDPGLGLRLIYFSYDVKMKEKGDIPEGYSVSREKKERFSLILESASTNQTSMYLCASSDQGLAGVIEQYFGPGTRLTVT.

This chain joins TRBV18 and TRBJ2-3; 8 bases line up with TRBD1. In germline, CDR1 is KGHSH, CDR2 LQKENI. V lost 4 bases to trimming and J lost 4 bases; unmatched junction nucleotides: 10. The CDR3 extends over 16 amino acids. DNA of the CDR3: TGTGCCAGCTCACTTCAGCCGGGACAGGCGGCAGATACGCAGTATTTT. Its protein is CASSLQPGQAADTQYF.

The V and J genes are TRBV14 and TRBJ2-1, with 8 positions matching TRBD2. Trimming cost V 3 bases and J 2 bases; bases outside gene matches: 3. The germline V gene encodes CDR1 SGHDN and CDR2 FVKESK. The CDR3 sequence is 15 residues long. The CDR3 sequence: CASSQVAGPYNEQFF. The CDR3 coding sequence is TGTGCCAGCAGCCAGGTAGCGGGGCCCTACAATGAGCAGTTCTTC.

This rearrangement joins TRBV5-6 to TRBJ1-1; D is perhaps TRBD1 (5 bases). Germline V gene sequence: CDR1 SGHDT, CDR2 YYEEEE. CDR3 length: 13 amino acids. With 4 bases removed from V and 3 bases from J, the gap between germline ends came to 10 bases. Here the CDR3 DNA reads TGTGCCAGCAGCCAGGGTCCGGACACTGAAGCTTTCTTT. Its translation is CASSQGPDTEAFF.

This clone was picked up one time. J is TRBJ2-1 and V is TRBV19, with D possibly being TRBD2 (6 bases). The CDR3 totals 16 residues. V was cut by 6 bases and J by 5 bases, with 20 bases left in between. CDR1 LNHDA and CDR2 SQIVND come from the germline V gene (reference sequence). CDR3 sequence: CASSRRAGQTHNEQFF. The CDR3, as DNA: TGTGCCAGTAGCCGGAGGGCGGGGCAAACTCACAATGAGCAGTTCTTC.

This chain uses TRBV11-2 with TRBJ2-1; possible D gene TRBD2, 6 bases. The CDR3 length is 14 residues. V was pared by 3 bases and J by 6 bases, with 12 bases between. CDR1 is SGHAT, CDR2 FQNNGV, per germline. CDR3 sequence (DNA): TGTGCCAGCAGCTTTCGGGAGTTTTCCAATGAGCAGTTCTTC. The encoded protein is CASSFREFSNEQFF.

This chain links TRBV11-2 with TRBJ1-6; 11 bases are shared with TRBD1. V lost 3 bases to trimming and J lost 9 bases; unmatched junction nucleotides: 1. This CDR3 has 14 residues. Germline V CDR1 and CDR2: SGHAT, FQNNGV. This CDR3 is CASSLGQGVSPLHF. In nucleotides, the CDR3 is TGTGCCAGCAGCTTGGGACAGGGGGTTTCACCCCTCCACTTT.

This chain connects TRBV2 to TRBJ1-6; TRBD1 agrees at 9 bases. Losses at the gene ends were 3 bases for V and 10 bases for J; bases not matched to a gene: 7. This CDR3 is built from 15 residues. Germline CDR1 SNHLY, CDR2 FYNNEI. The CDR3 sequence is CASSDSGTGTSPLHF. CDR3 bases: TGTGCCAGCAGTGACTCCGGGACAGGGACATCACCCCTCCACTTT.

V and J are TRBV6-5 and TRBJ2-3; TRBD2 matches 11 bases. The junction had 10 bases not matched to a gene; V was cut back by 11 bases and J by 6 bases. CDR1 is MNHEY, CDR2 SVGAGI, per germline. The CDR3 covers 14 residues. The CDR3 DNA is TGTGCCGCCCGACTAGCGGGGTGGGGGGATACGCAGTATTTT. Translated: CAARLAGWGDTQYF.